Below, 22 T cell receptor beta chains from the same sample are listed, as sequenced in a study of neoadjuvant anti-PD-1 for oral cavity cancer. As for time point: after neoadjuvant nivolumab, at surgical resection. The protocol was immunoSEQ multiplex PCR, while the TCRdb copy is restricted to in-frame clones and leaves out a portion. The data show around 13,000 clones, roughly three quarters seen once. Here the sequenced sample was PBMCs, taken after nivolumab (anti-PD-1) treatment. Source of these receptors: a person aged 40 to 85 with oral cavity squamous cell carcinoma.

The chain has TRBV5-4 and TRBJ1-1; weak D call: TRBD1 (6 bases). The ends were cut back, 4 bases at V and 2 bases at J, with 18 bases in the middle. This CDR3 contains 16 residues. CDR1 is SGHNT and CDR2 is YYREEE in the germline V gene (reference sequence). The CDR3 nucleotides read TGTGCCAGCAGCCCACGGCAGGGGCAGCCTAACACTGAAGCTTTCTTT. It specifies CASSPRQGQPNTEAFF.

The chain links TRBV19 to TRBJ1-6; TRBD1 agrees at 9 bases. Germline CDR1 is LNHDA and CDR2 is SQIVND (reference sequence). This CDR3 has 16 residues. V dropped 4 bases and J dropped 3; count of bases not matched to a gene: 4. For the CDR3, the DNA is TGTGCCAGTAGTACGGGACAGGGCCTCTATAATTCACCCCTCCACTTT. Protein sequence: CASSTGQGLYNSPLHF.

The chain has TRBV5-4 and TRBJ2-1; D is undetermined. Trimming took 4 bases from V and 5 from J, leaving 13 bases between them. The CDR3 loop spans 14 amino acids. Germline-derived CDR1 and CDR2 are SGHNT and YYREEE (reference sequence). CDR3 region: CASSEMYRNNEQFF. For the CDR3, the DNA is TGTGCCAGCAGCGAGATGTATAGGAACAATGAGCAGTTCTTC.

J is TRBJ1-1 and V is TRBV30; D is possibly TRBD1 (6 bases). The CDR3 totals 14 residues. V lost 4 bases, J lost 5 bases, and 17 bases lay in between. Germline V gene lookup returns CDR1 GTSNPN and CDR2 SVGIG (reference sequence). CDR3 nucleotides: TGTGCCTGGACCCAATACAGGGTCAGAACTGAAGCTTTCTTT. Its protein product is CAWTQYRVRTEAFF.

The chain combines TRBV7-6 with TRBJ1-1, with TRBD1 matching 7 bases. CDR1 is SGHVS, CDR2 FNYEAQ, per germline. CDR3 length equals 14 residues. With V trimmed by 1 base and J by 7 bases, 6 bases remained unmatched. The CDR3 DNA follows: TGTGCCAGCAGCTTAGAACCAGGGGGGGATGAAGCTTTCTTT. Protein product: CASSLEPGGDEAFF.

The J gene is TRBJ1-3, the V gene TRBV4-1, with TRBD1 matching 7 bases. Germline CDR1 reads MGHRA; CDR2 reads YSYEKL. The CDR3 length is 17 residues. Losses at the gene ends were 3 bases for V and 1 base for J; bases not matched to a gene: 9. CDR3 sequence reads: CASSQRDRPYSGNTIYF. DNA of the CDR3: TGCGCCAGCAGCCAGAGGGACAGACCCTATTCTGGAAACACCATATATTTT.

The J gene is TRBJ2-7, the V gene TRBV19; D perhaps matches TRBD2 (6 bases). The CDR3 covers 16 residues. Germline V gene sequence: CDR1 LNHDA, CDR2 SQIVND (reference sequence). V was clipped by 1 base and J by 4 bases, with 17 bases between them. CDR3 DNA: TGTGCCAGTAGTATAGCGGCTTCGCGGGGTGATTACGAGCAGTACTTC. This translates into CASSIAASRGDYEQYF. Full variable domain (rest looked up from reference TRBV19 and TRBJ2-7): DGGITQSPKYLFRKEGQNVTLSCEQNLNHDAMYWYRQDPGQGLRLIYYSQIVNDFQKGDIAEGYSVSREKKESFPLTVTSAQKNPTAFYLCASSIAASRGDYEQYFGPGTRLTVT.

V gene TRBV9 combines with J gene TRBJ2-3; 9 bases align to TRBD1. This CDR3 contains 21 residues. Trimming at V came to 3 bases and at J to 3 bases, leaving 23 bases not matched to a gene. Looked up from germline, CDR1 is SGDLS and CDR2 is YYNGEE. The CDR3 coding sequence is TGTGCCAGCAGCGCCACCGCTTACTCCGGGACAGGGCCCGCGAGGACAGATACGCAGTATTTT. Protein product: CASSATAYSGTGPARTDTQYF. Full variable domain (missing parts from reference TRBV9 and TRBJ2-3): DSGVTQTPKHLITATGQRVTLRCSPRSGDLSVYWYQQSLDQGLQFLIQYYNGEERAKGNILERFSAQQFPDLHSELNLSSLELGDSALYFCASSATAYSGTGPARTDTQYFGPGTRLTVL.

This clone was seen once. This chain links TRBV6-1 with TRBJ2-7; D gene ambiguous. The germline gives CDR1 MNHNS, CDR2 SASEGT. Deletions cut 2 bases from V and 2 bases from J, with 13 bases between. This CDR3 spans 15 amino acids. CDR3 protein: CASSELVGLPYEQYF. CDR3 nucleotide sequence: TGTGCCAGCAGTGAATTGGTCGGGCTTCCCTACGAGCAGTACTTC.

V usage is TRBV5-4 and J usage is TRBJ1-1; D is unresolved. Trimming shortened V by 4 bases and J by 3 bases, and 16 bases separated the two germline ends. The CDR3 consists of 15 residues. The germline V gene encodes CDR1 SGHNT and CDR2 YYREEE (reference sequence). This CDR3 is CASSPTREADTEAFF. The CDR3 DNA sequence: TGTGCCAGCAGCCCCACGCGGGAGGCGGACACTGAAGCTTTCTTT.

The chain employs TRBV6-5 and TRBJ2-7; 12 bases are a match to TRBD2. J gave up 2 bases and V 4 bases, and 3 bases lay outside the gene matches. The CDR3 is made up of 15 amino acids. CDR1 MNHEY and CDR2 SVGAGI come from the germline V gene. CDR3: CASSFTSGGPYEQYF. The CDR3 DNA is TGTGCCAGCAGTTTTACTAGCGGGGGGCCCTACGAGCAGTACTTC.

This chain joins TRBV11-2 and TRBJ2-7; possible D gene TRBD2, 6 bases. Trimming left V 4 bases short and J 2 bases short, with 18 bases between. Germline CDR1 and CDR2: SGHAT and FQNNGV. The CDR3 has 16 amino acids. The CDR3 coding sequence is TGTGCCAGCAGCTCCCCATGGGGACTCGTTACCTACGAGCAGTACTTC. As protein: CASSSPWGLVTYEQYF.

The J gene is TRBJ2-7, the V gene TRBV7-6; 8 nucleotides agree with TRBD1. This CDR3 has 16 amino acids. The germline CDR1 and CDR2 sequences are SGHVS and FNYEAQ. V trimming: 4 bases; J trimming: 0 bases; junction bases outside the gene matches: 8. The CDR3 reads CASSSNRGFPSYEQYF. The CDR3 region has the DNA TGTGCCAGCAGCTCAAACAGGGGGTTTCCCTCCTACGAGCAGTACTTC.

This chain joins TRBV29-1 and TRBJ2-1, with 7 bases identical to TRBD2. Trimming took 2 bases from V and 2 from J; bases not matched to a gene: 9. Germline loops: CDR1 SQVTM, CDR2 ANQGSEA. This CDR3 is built from 16 residues. The CDR3: CSVELGLADAYNEQFF. The CDR3 DNA is TGCAGCGTTGAACTAGGGCTAGCGGACGCCTACAATGAGCAGTTCTTC.

The sample holds a few counts of this clone. This chain connects TRBV7-2 to TRBJ2-5; 9 bases are shared with TRBD1. The V segment lost 1 base and the J segment 3 bases; nucleotides outside the gene matches: 9. The CDR3 has 17 amino acids. Germline CDR1 is SGHTA and CDR2 is FQGNSA. The DNA of the CDR3 is TGTGCCAGCAGCTTAGAGGGGACAGGGAGTATCAAAGAGACCCAGTACTTC. Residues: CASSLEGTGSIKETQYF.

This chain uses TRBV5-4 with TRBJ2-7, with D possibly being TRBD1 (5 bases). V lost 9 bases and J lost 4, with 17 bases in between. Germline lookup yields CDR1 SGHNT and CDR2 YYREEE (reference sequence). The CDR3 runs 13 residues. CDR3 sequence: CAMGFTGPYEQYF. The DNA for the CDR3 is TGTGCCATGGGGTTTACAGGTCCTTACGAGCAGTACTTC.

This chain connects TRBV10-1 to TRBJ2-1; maybe TRBD2 (5 bases). V was pared by 4 bases and J by 0 bases, with 10 bases between. Germline V gene lookup returns CDR1 WNHNN and CDR2 SYGVQD (reference sequence). CDR3 length equals 15 residues. The CDR3 DNA reads TGCGCCAGCAGTGCATCTAGCCGCTCCTACAATGAGCAGTTCTTC. Its translation: CASSASSRSYNEQFF.

In its sample, this clone was seen a few times. The V call is TRBV6-5, the J call TRBJ1-1; TRBD1 matches 9 bases. Germline loops: CDR1 MNHEY, CDR2 SVGAGI. The CDR3 loop spans 14 amino acids. The junction had 5 bases not matched to a gene; V was cut back by 2 bases and J by 7 bases. The CDR3 spells CASSYGQGLGEAFF. DNA for the CDR3: TGTGCCAGCAGTTACGGACAGGGGCTAGGTGAAGCTTTCTTT.

The chain links TRBV7-3 to TRBJ2-1, with D possibly TRBD1 on 7 matching bases. The CDR3 runs to 14 residues. V lost 6 bases to trimming and J lost 5 bases, with 14 bases between them. Germline values: CDR1 SGHTA, CDR2 FQGTGA. The CDR3 bases are TGTGCCAGCAGGCGGGACAGTAACAACAATGAGCAGTTCTTC. As protein: CASRRDSNNNEQFF.

This chain connects TRBV4-1 to TRBJ2-7; D is possibly TRBD2 (6 bases). Germline lookup yields CDR1 MGHRA and CDR2 YSYEKL. CDR3 size: 15 residues. The germline V and J ends were trimmed by 2 bases and 0 bases, with 11 bases remaining between them. CDR3 bases: TGCGCCAGCAGCCAAAATCCTAGCGACTCCTACGAGCAGTACTTC. This gives the protein CASSQNPSDSYEQYF.

The chain employs TRBV19 and TRBJ2-6; D could derive from TRBD1 or TRBD2 (6 bases each). The length of the CDR3 is 15 residues. The V gene lost 5 bases and the J gene lost 2 bases, with 10 bases spanning the gap. Germline V gene sequence: CDR1 LNHDA, CDR2 SQIVND (reference sequence). The CDR3 here is CASSFGGTGANVLTF. The CDR3 region has the DNA TGTGCCAGTAGTTTCGGGGGCACTGGGGCCAACGTCCTGACTTTC.

The J gene is TRBJ2-7, the V gene TRBV9; 7 nucleotides agree with TRBD1. Germline V lookup: CDR1 SGDLS, CDR2 YYNGEE. The length of the CDR3 is 13 residues. The trim removed 3 bases at V and 1 base at J, leaving 1 base unmatched. The CDR3 nucleotides are TGTGCCAGCAGCGAGGGACAGTCCTACGAGCAGTACTTC. Amino acids: CASSEGQSYEQYF.